The 11 T cell receptor beta chains in this list originate from one sample, sequenced in a study of blood T cell repertoires in COVID-19. Generated by immunoSEQ multiplex PCR, the TCRdb table keeps only in-frame clones and is missing some. The sample has 190,000 or so clones; more than 70% are singletons. Material for sequencing was PBMCs or T cells enriched from blood (not recorded which). Receptors were obtained from a woman aged 18-29 years who had recovered from COVID-19.

The rearrangement links TRBV6-1 to TRBJ2-1; 7 bases fit TRBD2. The junction had 20 bases not matched to a gene; V was cut back by 4 bases and J by 11 bases. CDR1 MNHNS and CDR2 SASEGT come from the germline V gene. The CDR3 totals 17 residues. The CDR3 protein is CASSALSGTEGTNKQFF. The CDR3 DNA reads TGTGCCAGCAGTGCCCTTTCCGGGACCGAAGGGACTAATAAGCAGTTCTTC.

The chain has TRBV2 and TRBJ2-5; 9 nucleotides align to TRBD1. CDR3 size: 16 residues. The trim removed 6 bases at V and 5 bases at J, leaving 13 bases unmatched. Germline CDR1 SNHLY, CDR2 FYNNEI. CDR3 residues: CASRNSGTGLSETQYF. The CDR3 DNA reads TGTGCCAGCAGAAACTCCGGGACAGGGCTCTCGGAGACCCAGTACTTC.

This clone showed up just once. The chain links TRBV19 to TRBJ1-1; D is unresolved. Trimming shortened V by 4 bases and J by 4 bases, and 13 bases separated the two germline ends. From germline, CDR1 is LNHDA and CDR2 SQIVND (reference sequence). There are 14 residues in the CDR3. The CDR3 sequence: CASSTLSGTTEAFF. CDR3 sequence (DNA): TGTGCCAGTAGTACTCTTTCAGGAACCACTGAAGCTTTCTTT.

CDR3 nucleotides: TGTGCCAGCAGGACAGGGTACCCTGACTATGGCTACACCTTC. Amino acids: CASRTGYPDYGYTF. The rearrangement uses TRBV28 and TRBJ1-2; 7 nucleotides match TRBD1. J gave up 3 bases and V 6 bases, and 7 bases lay outside the gene matches. Germline V CDR1 and CDR2: MDHEN, SYDVKM. CDR3 length: 14 residues.

The chain employs TRBV9 and TRBJ2-7, with 9 bases fitting TRBD1. Germline V CDR1 and CDR2: SGDLS, YYNGEE. With V trimmed by 0 bases and J by 6 bases, 10 bases remained unmatched. The CDR3 has 16 amino acids. The CDR3 reads CASSVDRDRGITEQYF. The DNA of the CDR3 is TGTGCCAGCAGCGTAGACCGCGACAGGGGGATAACCGAGCAGTACTTC.

This chain joins TRBV2 and TRBJ2-2; D is perhaps TRBD1 (6 bases). Looked up from germline, CDR1 is SNHLY and CDR2 is FYNNEI. This CDR3 contains 16 residues. V was trimmed by 2 bases and J by 4 bases, leaving 14 bases between them. CDR3 bases: TGTGCCAGCAGTGAATCCCGGACAGTATTCACCGGGGAGCTGTTTTTT. Its protein product is CASSESRTVFTGELFF.

Only a few counts were recorded for this clone. The chain links TRBV18 to TRBJ1-1; no clear D. The CDR3 is 13 residues long. Per germline, CDR1 KGHSH and CDR2 LQKENI. V was clipped by 2 bases and J by 3 bases, with 7 bases between them. The CDR3 coding sequence is TGTGCCAGCTCACCAAATCCGGACACTGAAGCTTTCTTT. This translates into CASSPNPDTEAFF.

The V gene is TRBV11-2, the J gene TRBJ1-5; D might be TRBD1 (6 bases). Looked up from germline, CDR1 is SGHAT and CDR2 is FQNNGV. Trimming pared 1 base from V and 6 bases from J, leaving 13 bases between. The CDR3 runs 15 residues. CDR3: CASSLVGGAGQPQHF. CDR3 in DNA: TGTGCCAGCAGCTTAGTGGGGGGGGCGGGTCAGCCCCAGCATTTT. Full variable domain (rest looked up from reference TRBV11-2 and TRBJ1-5): EAGVAQSPRYKIIEKRQSVAFWCNPISGHATLYWYQQILGQGPKLLIQFQNNGVVDDSQLPKDRFSAERLKGVDSTLKIQPAKLEDSAVYLCASSLVGGAGQPQHFGDGTRLSIL.

The chain joins TRBV27 to TRBJ1-2, with TRBD1 matching 7 bases. Trimming took 5 bases from V and 7 from J; bases not matched to a gene: 13. The germline CDR1 and CDR2 sequences are MNHEY and SMNVEV (reference sequence). The CDR3 contains 15 residues. The CDR3 sequence is CASSLASGGRGGYTF. The CDR3 coding sequence is TGTGCCAGCAGTCTCGCCTCAGGGGGAAGAGGTGGCTACACCTTC.

V gene TRBV11-2 combines with J gene TRBJ1-1; a weak D match, TRBD1 (5 bases). Germline loops: CDR1 SGHAT, CDR2 FQNNGV. Trimming stripped 2 bases from V and 4 bases from J, with 11 bases between. There are 14 residues in the CDR3. The chain's CDR3 is CASSLQGVTTEAFF. Here the CDR3 DNA reads TGTGCCAGCAGCTTACAGGGCGTGACCACTGAAGCTTTCTTT.

V and J are TRBV11-2 and TRBJ1-2; D remains unclear. Between the trimmed V and J ends, which lost 0 bases and 4 bases, there was a span of 6 bases. The CDR3 totals 13 residues. Germline V gene sequence: CDR1 SGHAT, CDR2 FQNNGV. The DNA of the CDR3 is TGTGCCAGCAGCTTAGATGAGAGCTATGGCTACACCTTC. Amino acids: CASSLDESYGYTF.